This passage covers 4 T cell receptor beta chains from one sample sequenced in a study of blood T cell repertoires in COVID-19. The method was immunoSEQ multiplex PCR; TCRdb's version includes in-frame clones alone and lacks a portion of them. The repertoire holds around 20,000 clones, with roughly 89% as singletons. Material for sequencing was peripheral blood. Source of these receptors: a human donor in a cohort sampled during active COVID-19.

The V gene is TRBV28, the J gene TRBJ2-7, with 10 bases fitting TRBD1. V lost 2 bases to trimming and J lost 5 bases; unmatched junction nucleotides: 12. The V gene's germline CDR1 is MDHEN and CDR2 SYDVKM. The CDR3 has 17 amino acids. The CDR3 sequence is CASSLPSSGTGAHEQYF. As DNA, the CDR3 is TGTGCCAGCAGTTTACCCTCGTCCGGGACAGGGGCCCACGAGCAGTACTTC.

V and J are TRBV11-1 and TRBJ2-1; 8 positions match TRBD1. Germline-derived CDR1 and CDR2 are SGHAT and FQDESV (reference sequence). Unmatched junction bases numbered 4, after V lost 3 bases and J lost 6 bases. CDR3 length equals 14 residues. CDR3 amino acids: CASSFRGPGNEQFF. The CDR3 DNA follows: TGTGCCAGCAGCTTCAGGGGGCCCGGCAATGAGCAGTTCTTC.

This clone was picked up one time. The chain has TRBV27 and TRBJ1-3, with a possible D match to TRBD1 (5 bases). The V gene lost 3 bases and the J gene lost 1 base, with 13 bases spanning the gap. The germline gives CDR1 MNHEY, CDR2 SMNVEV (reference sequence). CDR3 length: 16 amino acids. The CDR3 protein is CASSFLGEGSGNTIYF. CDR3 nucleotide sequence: TGTGCCAGCAGTTTTTTAGGGGAAGGGTCTGGAAACACCATATATTTT.

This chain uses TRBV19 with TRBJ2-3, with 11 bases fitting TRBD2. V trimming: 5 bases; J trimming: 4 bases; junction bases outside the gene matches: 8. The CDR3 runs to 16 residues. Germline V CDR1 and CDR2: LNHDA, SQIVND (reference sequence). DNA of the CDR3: TGTGCCAGTAGTGGGATAGCGGGAGGGCAAGCAGATACGCAGTATTTT. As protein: CASSGIAGGQADTQYF.